The clone carrying this T cell receptor beta chain was detected ten times or more. Antigen specificity is unknown. These data are taken from a study of identical twins. The CDR3 is 19 amino acids. Germline lookup yields CDR1 SGDLS and CDR2 YYNGEE. J was trimmed by 0 bases and V by 4 bases; bases with no gene match: 13. Study-level points and caveats: The more abundant beta clonotypes in cord blood had fewer insertions, and memory repertoires did not show this. Compared with models, monozygotic twins showed more out-of-frame TCR alpha sharing. Analyses of zero insertions could be partly confounded by invariant MAIT and iNKT cells.

TCRdb itself ran the 5' RACE reads through MiXCR, one entry per CDR3 protein. The sample shows just under 650,000 distinct CDR3 sequences, around 7.4% of them seen only once. These same records also appear under a second study, on yellow fever vaccine responses in identical twins. That publication notes: Twins reportedly mounted vaccine T cell responses that seemed partly convergent, partly personalized.

The chain employs TRBV9 and TRBJ2-4, with 10 bases fitting TRBD1. The sample comprised PBMCs. The TCR sequence derives from a woman under 30 in good health. The CDR3 bases are TGTGCCAGCAGCCCCCATCGGGACAGGGGTCTACTAGCCAAAAACATTCAGTACTTC. Its translation: CASSPHRDRGLLAKNIQYF.